One and the same sample provided the 18 T cell receptor beta chains below, sequenced in a study of early T cells in non-severe SARS-CoV-2 infection (dated by TCRdb to the early 2020s). The library was built by means of 5' RACE. The instrument given in TCRdb is NextSeq 500. TCRdb took the public reads, trimmed them with fastp at Q25, ran MiXCR for clone calling and kept in-frame beta chains. Here each entry gathers all rows of one CDR3 protein and keeps the most common genes and DNA. The sample data list about 76,000 distinct CDR3 sequences, and approximately 11% of these were observed just once. Of the sample, over 3.5% falls within the top ten clones. Sample: whole blood. These receptors were collected from an adult who was a healthcare worker with PCR-confirmed SARS-CoV-2 infection or an uninfected control (not recorded which).

The table lists this clonotype with many counts. The V and J genes are TRBV29-1 and TRBJ2-7; D is unresolved. V was shortened by 1 base and J by 2 bases, with 9 bases between the two germline ends. The CDR3 has 13 residues. Germline-derived CDR1 and CDR2 are SQVTM and ANQGSEA. CDR3 protein: CSVEARPPYEQYF. The CDR3 nucleotides read TGCAGCGTTGAAGCCCGGCCACCCTACGAGCAGTACTTC.

Note on this clonotype: A read error may account for a junction end that differs from germline. The gene calls are TRBV12-3 or TRBV12-4 and TRBJ1-1; no definite D call. CDR3 length equals 14 residues. The CDR3 loop is CTSSLVAVNTEAFF. CDR3 sequence (DNA): TGTACCAGCAGTTTAGTGGCAGTCAACACTGAAGCTTTCTTT.

The V gene is TRBV20-1, the J gene TRBJ1-5; D might be TRBD1 (5 bases). The CDR3 runs to 12 residues. CDR1 DFQATT and CDR2 SNEGSKA come from the germline V gene (reference sequence). V was trimmed by 5 bases and J by 6 bases, leaving 11 bases between them. As DNA, the CDR3 is TGCAGTGCTGGATCAGGGCCTCAGCCCCAGCATTTT. This encodes CSAGSGPQPQHF.

This clonotype was seen a handful of times. The chain has TRBV20-1 and TRBJ1-5; D may be TRBD1 (5 bases). This CDR3 comprises 15 residues. Germline CDR1 and CDR2: DFQATT and SNEGSKA (reference sequence). Trimming stripped 2 bases from V and 5 bases from J, with 16 bases between. The CDR3 reads CSARNPGSMDQPQHF. The DNA for the CDR3 is TGCAGTGCTAGAAATCCAGGGTCGATGGATCAGCCCCAGCATTTT.

In this sample, this clonotype turned up many times. This chain joins TRBV7-9 and TRBJ2-3, with D perhaps TRBD2 (6 bases). The germline V gene has CDR1 SEHNR and CDR2 FQNEAQ (reference sequence). The CDR3 is made up of 17 amino acids. V shed 2 bases and J shed 0 bases, with 15 bases lying between them. The CDR3 nucleotides read TGTGCCAGCAGCTTAAAGTATGGCGGGACTAGCACAGATACGCAGTATTTT. Its translation: CASSLKYGGTSTDTQYF.

This clonotype was recorded a few times. V gene TRBV6-2 or TRBV6-3 combines with J gene TRBJ2-3; the D call may be TRBD1 or TRBD2 (5 bases each). CDR1 is MNHEY and CDR2 is SVGEGT in the germline V gene. This CDR3 contains 16 residues. Trimming removed 2 bases from V and 4 bases from J, with 16 bases in between. The CDR3 sequence is CASSYEGLQWADTQYF. For the CDR3, the DNA is TGTGCCAGCAGTTACGAGGGGCTCCAATGGGCAGATACGCAGTATTTT.

At least ten counts were recorded for this clonotype. The V and J genes are TRBV7-2 and TRBJ1-1, with 10 nucleotides matching TRBD1. The CDR3 runs to 18 residues. V gave up 0 bases and J gave up 3 bases; unmatched junction bases: 10. Germline assignment: CDR1 SGHTA and CDR2 FQGNSA. The CDR3 DNA is TGTGCCAGCAGCTTAGCCTCCCTGACAGGGGGCACGGACACTGAAGCTTTCTTT. As protein: CASSLASLTGGTDTEAFF.

This clonotype was detected ten times or more. The V gene is TRBV19, the J gene TRBJ2-3; 8 positions match TRBD2. This CDR3 has 18 amino acids. With V trimmed by 0 bases and J by 2 bases, 10 bases remained unmatched. Per the germline V gene, CDR1 is LNHDA and CDR2 is SQIVND (reference sequence). DNA for the CDR3: TGTGCCAGTAGTATAGATCGGAGAGGCGGGGGGACCACAGATACGCAGTATTTT. Its translation is CASSIDRRGGGTTDTQYF.

This clonotype was counted ten times or more. This chain uses TRBV6-5 with TRBJ1-2; 7 nucleotides agree with TRBD1. Germline values: CDR1 MNHEY, CDR2 SVGAGI. The CDR3 consists of 12 residues. The V and J ends lost 6 bases and 7 bases, in that order; junction bases with no gene match: 5. The CDR3 nucleotides read TGTGCCAGCAGCACAGGGGTATTTGGCTACACCTTC. Translation: CASSTGVFGYTF.

This clonotype was detected a few times. The chain has TRBV7-9 and TRBJ2-1; D uncertain. V was trimmed by 8 bases and J by 8 bases, leaving 10 bases between them. The length of the CDR3 is 11 residues. Germline assignment: CDR1 SEHNR and CDR2 FQNEAQ (reference sequence). The CDR3 here is CASGNGDEQFF. As DNA, the CDR3 is TGTGCCAGCGGAAATGGGGATGAGCAGTTCTTC. The full variable domain, completed using reference TRBV7-9 and TRBJ2-1, is DTGVSQNPRHKITKRGQNVTFRCDPISEHNRLYWYRQTLGQGPEFLTYFQNEAQLEKSRLLSDRFSAERPKGSFSTLEIQRTEQGDSAMYLCASGNGDEQFFGPGTRLTVL.

J is TRBJ2-1 and V is TRBV7-2; possible D gene TRBD1, 6 bases. V lost 7 bases to trimming and J lost 8 bases, with 18 bases between them. Germline V CDR1 and CDR2: SGHTA, FQGNSA. The CDR3 is 14 residues long. The CDR3 here is CASTKAGTRYEQFF. CDR3 in DNA: TGTGCCAGCACCAAAGCCGGGACACGATATGAGCAGTTCTTC. The full variable domain, its missing parts supplied by reference TRBV7-2 and TRBJ2-1, is GAGVSQSPSNKVTEKGKDVELRCDPISGHTALYWYRQSLGQGLEFLIYFQGNSAPDKSGLPSDRFSAERTGGSVSTLTIQRTQQEDSAVYLCASTKAGTRYEQFFGPGTRLTVL.

The table lists this clonotype with many counts. The genes are TRBV6-5 and TRBJ1-5; the D is unclear. The CDR3 runs 17 residues. In germline, CDR1 is MNHEY, CDR2 SVGAGI. V was cut by 5 bases and J by 0 bases, with 17 bases left in between. The CDR3 sequence is CASSPTPKDYSNQPQHF. The CDR3 nucleotides read TGTGCCAGCAGTCCCACACCGAAAGACTATAGCAATCAGCCCCAGCATTTT.

There are a few counts of this clonotype. The chain couples TRBV5-3 to TRBJ1-5; D not certain. TRBV5-3 is known as an ORF, though its function is uncertain. Trimming removed 1 base from V and 1 base from J, with 12 bases in between. This CDR3 has 16 amino acids. This CDR3 reads CARSLSARPSNQPQHF. The CDR3 DNA follows: TGTGCCAGAAGCTTGTCTGCTAGGCCCAGCAATCAGCCCCAGCATTTT.

This clonotype was detected only a few times. The V gene is TRBV6-5, the J gene TRBJ1-6; weak D call: TRBD1 (5 bases). This CDR3 contains 16 residues. Germline CDR1 MNHEY, CDR2 SVGAGI. V was clipped by 6 bases and J by 0 bases, with 12 bases between them. Here the CDR3 reads CASSWQGSSYNSPLHF. CDR3 nucleotides: TGTGCCAGCAGCTGGCAGGGAAGCTCCTATAATTCACCCCTCCACTTT.

The chain joins TRBV5-1 to TRBJ2-3; 9 nucleotides align to TRBD1. The germline V gene encodes CDR1 SGHRS and CDR2 YFSETQ. The CDR3 contains 14 residues. V shed 4 bases and J 5 bases; nucleotides not matched to a gene: 5. The CDR3, as DNA: TGCGCCAGCAGCCTACAGGGGGCAGGAGATACGCAGTATTTT. Amino acid sequence: CASSLQGAGDTQYF. Using reference TRBV5-1 and TRBJ2-3 for the parts outside the CDR3, the full variable domain is KAGVTQTPRYLIKTRGQQVTLSCSPISGHRSVSWYQQTPGQGLQFLFEYFSETQRNKGNFPGRFSGRQFSNSRSEMNVSTLELGDSALYLCASSLQGAGDTQYFGPGTRLTVL.

This clonotype was seen only a few times. The chain is built from TRBV29-1 and TRBJ1-5; tentative D call: TRBD1 (5 bases). CDR1 is SQVTM and CDR2 is ANQGSEA in the germline V gene. Between the trimmed V and J ends, which lost 4 bases and 1 base, there was a span of 11 bases. CDR3 size: 14 residues. The CDR3 reads CSVGWDRSNQPQHF. The CDR3 region has the DNA TGCAGCGTTGGATGGGACCGCAGCAATCAGCCCCAGCATTTT. Looking up the rest from reference TRBV29-1 and TRBJ1-5 gives the full variable domain: SAVISQKPSRDICQRGTSLTIQCQVDSQVTMMFWYRQQPGQSLTLIATANQGSEATYESGFVIDKFPISRPNLTFSTLTVSNMSPEDSSIYLCSVGWDRSNQPQHFGDGTRLSIL.

This clonotype was detected only a few times. The rearrangement uses TRBV20-1 and TRBJ2-3; 11 nucleotides agree with TRBD2. The CDR3 length is 15 residues. Trimming cost V 6 bases and J 1 base; bases outside gene matches: 6. Germline CDR1 is DFQATT and CDR2 is SNEGSKA (reference sequence). The CDR3 nucleotides are TGCAGTGCAGTAGCGGGGGGGCCTCGCACAGATACGCAGTATTTT. Translation gives CSAVAGGPRTDTQYF.

In its sample, this clonotype was seen many times. The chain couples TRBV5-1 to TRBJ1-6, with D possibly being TRBD1 (6 bases). V shed 3 bases and J shed 10 bases, with 23 bases lying between them. From germline, CDR1 is SGHRS and CDR2 YFSETQ. The CDR3 is made up of 17 amino acids. CDR3: CASSSSPRSTGLSPLHF. CDR3 in DNA: TGCGCCAGCAGCTCGAGCCCCCGGTCGACAGGTTTGTCACCCCTCCACTTT.